This paragraph covers one TCR beta chain sequence. Its antigen is unidentified. Unique molecular identifiers were present in the TCR beta cDNA libraries. It was from roughly 1 to 10 million T cells that some 470,000 cDNA molecules came. Via MiXCR, TCRdb re-called the PCR reads, giving one row per CDR3 protein. The data hold roughly 400,000 distinct CDR3 sequences, with 39% observed a single time. The sample is drawn from a study of post-analysis software for immune sequencing data. Broader study findings: There was significantly lower normalized Chao1 diversity in multiple sclerosis patients than in controls. Patients carried a few TRBV segments more frequently than controls did, and TRBV5-6, TRBV5-1 and TRBV20-1 were among them. Strong co-clustering by F measure was evident for samples that had been prepared in the same batch.

Germline CDR1 and CDR2: MDHEN and SYDVKM. V shed 2 bases and J shed 5 bases, with 11 bases lying between them. The CDR3 has 14 residues. The genes are TRBV28 and TRBJ2-3, with D hard to call. The TCR comes from a girl aged 2-9 years with multiple sclerosis. Sequencing input: blood. CDR3 region: CASSLLLSVDTQYF. The DNA of the CDR3 is TGTGCCAGCAGTTTACTCCTTTCGGTAGATACGCAGTATTTT.